The source of this T cell receptor (beta chain) is a study of blood T cell repertoires in COVID-19 (dated by TCRdb to the early 2020s). Regarding the study in general: Samples from collaborators originated in the United States, Italy and Spain and spanned both the acute and convalescent phases of COVID-19. The prospective study material was composed of cDNA or gDNA derived from T cells, B-cell-depleted T cells, or PBMCs. Deeply sampled blood TCRbeta repertoires from subjects exposed to, actively infected with, or recovered from COVID-19 were included in the dataset. A freely available public database, intended as a resource for researchers studying the immune response to SARS-CoV-2, is where the repertoires were released. Samples were obtained from the ongoing ImmuneRACE study (first 160 participants) and from some 1,300 subjects provided by 6 global collaborators. The sample metadata nearly always contained a de-identified subject ID, COVID-19 status, age in years and sex. Where available, HLA class I and class II types were obtained from metadata supplied by the sample provider rather than from assay-based typing.

CDR1 and CDR2 are drawn from the germline V gene (reference sequence): SEHNR, FQNEAQ. V sheds 4 bases and J sheds 3 bases, leaving 10 bases between their ends. The CDR3, cysteine through phenylalanine, is 14 amino acids long. Only the CDR3 DNA stays, 42 bases, in frame from base 1. As for this clone: Its antigen specificity is not known. Base qualities are missing; no much larger clone stands one base away.

The immunoSEQ Assay, a bias-controlled multiplex PCR, was used to amplify TCRbeta CDR3 regions from genomic DNA. The paper's processing steps were these. The number of nucleated cells in each sample was estimated by amplification of reference gene primers within the assay. Sequence reads were collapsed and filtered to measure the absolute abundance of every unique TCRbeta CDR3 rearrangement. For each sample, productive Simpson clonality was calculated as the square root of Simpson's diversity index across productive rearrangements. TCRdb stores this immuneACCESS table with in-frame sequences only. Part of the clones is absent; in the studies checked, under half of the shortfall reflects unresolved V genes, and no reason is known for the rest. The D gene and trimming were derived from the DNA, and the V and J assignments and clone size from that table. This sample lists a few hundred thousand clones; around 87% were detected once. The ten largest clones represent 1% of the sample.

Whole blood was collected in K2EDTA tubes by collaborating institutions according to the institutions' own protocols. For TCRbeta analysis, collaborator samples were shipped as frozen whole blood, as isolated PBMCs, or as DNA extracted from either sample type. The investigation overall reported the following: Clinical and demographic metadata were provided uncurated, with the amount varying by source and participant.

This sequence uses TRBV7-9 and TRBJ1-5; TRBD1 might be the D gene, on 6 matching bases. The sequencing input was peripheral blood. The TCR originated in a man between 50 and 59 years old with active or convalescent COVID-19. CDR3 loop: CASSSTGTNQPQHF. The sequence in DNA is TGTGCCAGCAGCTCCACAGGGACCAATCAGCCCCAGCATTTT.